This T cell receptor beta chain is from a study of somatic mutations in cytotoxic T cells in rheumatoid arthritis. Positively selected by magnetic beads, CD4+ and CD8+ cells were purity-checked by flow cytometry. Generated by immunoSEQ multiplex PCR, the TCRdb table keeps only in-frame clones and is missing some. Here the sample spans about 18,000 clones, 73% being singletons. This clone was observed a few times. Trimming pared 0 bases from V and 4 bases from J, leaving 9 bases between. Germline V lookup: CDR1 SNHLY, CDR2 FYNNEI. The CDR3 covers 14 residues. Specimen: CD8+ T cells sorted from blood. This TCR was sampled from a woman aged 55-75 years in good health. The rearrangement uses TRBV2 and TRBJ1-2; D ambiguous. CDR3 DNA sequence: TGTGCCAGCAGTGAAGCGGGCCAGCTCTATGGCTACACCTTC. It codes for CASSEAGQLYGYTF.